This TCR beta chain is from a study of T cell responses to AZD1222 COVID-19 vaccine. The overall study: The analysis combined second doses at about 4 or about 12 weeks.

Assay used: immunoSEQ multiplex PCR; TCRdb lists only in-frame clones, some missing. The sample carries 100,000 to 150,000 clones, roughly nine tenths recorded once. Trimming shortened V by 5 bases and J by 4 bases, and 12 bases separated the two germline ends. The CDR3 consists of 13 residues. Germline loops: CDR1 SGHDT, CDR2 YYEEEE. This clone was detected many times. The specimen comprised peripheral blood, sampled on day 0 of AZD1222 vaccination. This clonotype was sampled from an adult in good health. The chain links TRBV5-6 to TRBJ1-2, with D perhaps TRBD1 (5 bases). This CDR3 is CASRVRDGYGYTF. In DNA, the CDR3 is TGTGCCAGCAGAGTCCGGGACGGCTATGGCTACACCTTC.